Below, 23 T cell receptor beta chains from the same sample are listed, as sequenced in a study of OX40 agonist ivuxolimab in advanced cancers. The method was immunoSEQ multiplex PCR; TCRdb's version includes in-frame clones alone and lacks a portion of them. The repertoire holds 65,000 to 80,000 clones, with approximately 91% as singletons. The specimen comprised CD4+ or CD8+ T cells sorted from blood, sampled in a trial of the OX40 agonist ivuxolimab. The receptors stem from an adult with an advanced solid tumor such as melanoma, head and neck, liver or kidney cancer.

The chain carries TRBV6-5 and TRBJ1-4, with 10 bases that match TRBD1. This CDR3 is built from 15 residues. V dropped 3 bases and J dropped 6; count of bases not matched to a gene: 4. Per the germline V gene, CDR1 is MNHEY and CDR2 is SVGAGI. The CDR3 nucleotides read TGTGCCAGCAGTTATACCGGGACAGGGGATGAAAAACTGTTTTTT. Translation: CASSYTGTGDEKLFF.

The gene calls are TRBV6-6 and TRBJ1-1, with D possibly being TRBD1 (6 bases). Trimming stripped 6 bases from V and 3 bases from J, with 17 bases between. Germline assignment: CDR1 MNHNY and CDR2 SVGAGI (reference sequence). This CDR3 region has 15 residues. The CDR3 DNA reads TGTGCCAGCAGGGTAGGACAGATTTCCTACACTGAAGCTTTCTTT. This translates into CASRVGQISYTEAFF.

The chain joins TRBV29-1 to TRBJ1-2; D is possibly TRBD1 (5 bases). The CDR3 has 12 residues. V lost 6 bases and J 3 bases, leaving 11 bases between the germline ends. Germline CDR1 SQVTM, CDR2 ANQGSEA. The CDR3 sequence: CSVGEIDYGYTF. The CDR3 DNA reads TGCAGCGTAGGGGAAATTGACTATGGCTACACCTTC. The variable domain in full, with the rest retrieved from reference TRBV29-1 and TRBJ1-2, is SAVISQKPSRDICQRGTSLTIQCQVDSQVTMMFWYRQQPGQSLTLIATANQGSEATYESGFVIDKFPISRPNLTFSTLTVSNMSPEDSSIYLCSVGEIDYGYTFGSGTRLTVV.

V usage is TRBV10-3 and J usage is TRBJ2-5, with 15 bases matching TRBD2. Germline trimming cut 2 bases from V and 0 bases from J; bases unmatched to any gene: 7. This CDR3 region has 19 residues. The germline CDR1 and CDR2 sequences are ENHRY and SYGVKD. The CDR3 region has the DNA TGTGCCATCAGTGAGCCCCCGGGACTAGCGGGAGGAGACCAAGAGACCCAGTACTTC. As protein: CAISEPPGLAGGDQETQYF.

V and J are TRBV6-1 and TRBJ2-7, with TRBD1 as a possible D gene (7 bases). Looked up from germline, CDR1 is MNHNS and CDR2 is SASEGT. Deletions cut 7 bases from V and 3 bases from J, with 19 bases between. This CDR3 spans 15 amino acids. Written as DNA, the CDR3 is TGTGCCAGCATGACAGGGCGATCCGGGGGCTACGAGCAGTACTTC. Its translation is CASMTGRSGGYEQYF.

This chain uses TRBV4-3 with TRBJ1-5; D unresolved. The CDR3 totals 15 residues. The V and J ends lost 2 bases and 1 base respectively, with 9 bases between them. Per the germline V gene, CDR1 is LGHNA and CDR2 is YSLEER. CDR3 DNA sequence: TGCGCCAGCAGCCAACATCACAGCAGCAATCAGCCCCAGCATTTT. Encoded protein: CASSQHHSSNQPQHF.

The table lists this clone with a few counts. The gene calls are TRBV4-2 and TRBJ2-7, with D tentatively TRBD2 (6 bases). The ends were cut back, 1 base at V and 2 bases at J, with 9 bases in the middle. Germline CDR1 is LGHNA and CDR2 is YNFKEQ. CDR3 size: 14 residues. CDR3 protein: CASSQGLDAYEQYF. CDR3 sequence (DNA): TGTGCCAGCAGCCAAGGACTAGATGCCTACGAGCAGTACTTC.

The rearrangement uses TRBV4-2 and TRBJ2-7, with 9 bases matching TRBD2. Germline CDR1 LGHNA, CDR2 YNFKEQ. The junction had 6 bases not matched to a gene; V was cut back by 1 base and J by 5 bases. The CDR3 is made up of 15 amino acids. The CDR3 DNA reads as TGTGCCAGCAGCCAAGGGCTAGCGGGAATCAACGAGCAGTACTTC. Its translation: CASSQGLAGINEQYF.

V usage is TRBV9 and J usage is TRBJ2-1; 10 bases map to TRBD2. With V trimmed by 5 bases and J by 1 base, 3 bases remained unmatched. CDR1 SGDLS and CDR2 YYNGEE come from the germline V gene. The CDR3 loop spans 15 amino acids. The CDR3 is CASRVTSGSYNEQFF. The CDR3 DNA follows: TGTGCCAGCAGGGTGACTAGCGGGTCCTACAATGAGCAGTTCTTC.

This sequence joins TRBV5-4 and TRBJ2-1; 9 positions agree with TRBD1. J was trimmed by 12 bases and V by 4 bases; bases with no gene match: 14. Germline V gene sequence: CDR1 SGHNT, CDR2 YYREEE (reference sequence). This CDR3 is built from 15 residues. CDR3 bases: TGTGCCAGCAGCCAACGGGACAGGGATGTTCGGGCGCAGTTCTTC. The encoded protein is CASSQRDRDVRAQFF.

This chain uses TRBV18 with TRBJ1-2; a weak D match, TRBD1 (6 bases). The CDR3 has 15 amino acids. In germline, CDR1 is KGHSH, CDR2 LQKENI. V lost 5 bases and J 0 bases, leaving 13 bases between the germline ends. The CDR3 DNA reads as TGTGCCAGCTCAACGGGGGCCGAGACTAACTATGGCTACACCTTC. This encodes CASSTGAETNYGYTF.

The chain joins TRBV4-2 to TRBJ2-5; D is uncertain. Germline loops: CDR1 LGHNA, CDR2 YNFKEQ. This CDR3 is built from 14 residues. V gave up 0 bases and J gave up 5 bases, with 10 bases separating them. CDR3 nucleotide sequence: TGTGCCAGCAGCCAAGAGTCCAGAGGCGAGACCCAGTACTTC. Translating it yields CASSQESRGETQYF.

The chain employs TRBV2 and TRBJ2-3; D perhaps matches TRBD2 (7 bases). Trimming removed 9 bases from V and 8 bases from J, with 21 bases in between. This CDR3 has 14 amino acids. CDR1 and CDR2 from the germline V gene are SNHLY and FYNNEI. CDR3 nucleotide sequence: TGTGCCAGTACGCCCGGGGGGCGCAGTTTTACGCAGTATTTT. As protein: CASTPGGRSFTQYF.

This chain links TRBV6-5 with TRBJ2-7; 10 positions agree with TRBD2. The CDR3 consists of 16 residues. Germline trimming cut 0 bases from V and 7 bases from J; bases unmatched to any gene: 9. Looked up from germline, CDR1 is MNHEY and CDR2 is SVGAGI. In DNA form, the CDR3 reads TGTGCCAGCAGTTACTCGATTGGGCTAGCGGGAGTAGAGCAGTACTTC. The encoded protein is CASSYSIGLAGVEQYF.

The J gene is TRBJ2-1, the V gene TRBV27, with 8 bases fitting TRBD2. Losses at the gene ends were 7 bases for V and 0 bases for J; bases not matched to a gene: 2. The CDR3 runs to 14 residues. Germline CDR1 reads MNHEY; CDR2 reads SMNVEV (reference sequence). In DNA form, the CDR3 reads TGTGCCAGCACGAGCGGGAGCTCCTACAATGAGCAGTTCTTC. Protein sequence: CASTSGSSYNEQFF.

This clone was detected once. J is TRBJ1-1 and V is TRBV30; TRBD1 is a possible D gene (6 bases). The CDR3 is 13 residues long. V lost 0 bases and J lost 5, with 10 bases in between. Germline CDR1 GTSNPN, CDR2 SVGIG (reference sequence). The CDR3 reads CAWSVPGVTEAFF. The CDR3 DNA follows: TGTGCCTGGAGTGTACCAGGGGTAACTGAAGCTTTCTTT.

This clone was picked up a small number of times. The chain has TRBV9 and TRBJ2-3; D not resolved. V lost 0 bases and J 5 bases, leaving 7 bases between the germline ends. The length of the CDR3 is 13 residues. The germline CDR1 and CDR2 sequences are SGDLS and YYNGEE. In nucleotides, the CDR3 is TGTGCCAGCAGCGTAGGTGTAGGAGATACGCAGTATTTT. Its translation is CASSVGVGDTQYF.

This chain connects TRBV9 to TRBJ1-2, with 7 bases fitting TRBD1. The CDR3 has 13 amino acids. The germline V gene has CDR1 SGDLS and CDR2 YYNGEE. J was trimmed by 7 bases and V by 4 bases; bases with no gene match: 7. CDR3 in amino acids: CASSKGARGGYTF. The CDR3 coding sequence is TGTGCCAGCAGCAAGGGGGCGCGGGGTGGCTACACCTTC.

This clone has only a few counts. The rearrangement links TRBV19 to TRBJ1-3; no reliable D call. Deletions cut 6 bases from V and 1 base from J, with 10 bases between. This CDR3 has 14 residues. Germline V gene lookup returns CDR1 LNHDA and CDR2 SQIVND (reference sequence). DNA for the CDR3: TGTGCCAGTAGCAGACACCTATCTGGAAACACCATATATTTT. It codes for CASSRHLSGNTIYF. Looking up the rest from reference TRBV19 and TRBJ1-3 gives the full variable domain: DGGITQSPKYLFRKEGQNVTLSCEQNLNHDAMYWYRQDPGQGLRLIYYSQIVNDFQKGDIAEGYSVSREKKESFPLTVTSAQKNPTAFYLCASSRHLSGNTIYFGEGSWLTVV.

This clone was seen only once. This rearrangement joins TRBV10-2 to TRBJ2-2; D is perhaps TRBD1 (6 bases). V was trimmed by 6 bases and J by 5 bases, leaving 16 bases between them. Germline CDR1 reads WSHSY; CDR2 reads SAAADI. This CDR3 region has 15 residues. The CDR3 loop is CASRPNRVGTGELFF. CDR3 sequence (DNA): TGCGCCAGCAGACCAAACAGGGTGGGGACCGGGGAGCTGTTTTTT.

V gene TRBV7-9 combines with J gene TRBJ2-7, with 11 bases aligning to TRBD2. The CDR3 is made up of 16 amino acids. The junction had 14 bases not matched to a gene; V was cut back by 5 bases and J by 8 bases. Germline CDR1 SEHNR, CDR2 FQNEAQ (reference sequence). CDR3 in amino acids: CASSPGTSGDLLKQYF. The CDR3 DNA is TGTGCCAGCAGCCCCGGGACTAGCGGAGACCTCCTGAAGCAGTACTTC.

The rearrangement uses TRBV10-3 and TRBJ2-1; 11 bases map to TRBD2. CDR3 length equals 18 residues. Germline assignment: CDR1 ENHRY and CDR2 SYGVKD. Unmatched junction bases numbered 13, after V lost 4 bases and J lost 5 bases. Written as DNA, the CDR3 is TGTGCCATCAGTGCCAGGCGCGGGACTAGCGGAGCCAACAATGAGCAGTTCTTC. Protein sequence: CAISARRGTSGANNEQFF.

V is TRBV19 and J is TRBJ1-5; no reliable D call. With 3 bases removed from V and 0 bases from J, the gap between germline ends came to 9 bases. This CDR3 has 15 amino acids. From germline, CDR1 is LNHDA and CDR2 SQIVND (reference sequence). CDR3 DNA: TGTGCCAGTAGTATCCAGGATTATAGCAATCAGCCCCAGCATTTT. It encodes CASSIQDYSNQPQHF.